This T cell receptor beta chain was found in a study of cytomegalovirus exposure and HLA in healthy donors. The PCR contained 60 Vbeta and 13 Jbeta primers. Repertoires were generated with immunoSEQ multiplex PCR, while TCRdb's copy carries only in-frame clones and drops some. Seen here are around 130,000 clones, less than 10% observed once, and the top ten hold 5% to 6.5%. In the case of this clone: The target antigen is unknown.

CDR3 length: 13 amino acids. The J segment lost 8 bases and the V segment lost 0 bases, leaving 6 bases of the junction unmatched. Germline V gene sequence: CDR1 SQVTM, CDR2 ANQGSEA. Whole-study findings and limits: The study had only CMV serostatus as immune exposure information. Overall, roughly 150 TCR beta chains were annotated as cytomegalovirus-associated. A later analysis found that most CMV-associated TCR beta chains appeared HLA-restricted.

Sequencing was performed on PBMCs. The chain recombines TRBV29-1 with TRBJ1-2, with 7 bases lining up with TRBD1. This receptor was taken from a middle-aged woman in good health and CMV-seropositive. The CDR3 DNA sequence: TGCAGCGTTGAAGAACCCACAGGGGAAGGCTACACCTTC. It codes for CSVEEPTGEGYTF.